This T cell receptor beta chain was sequenced in a study of blood T cell repertoires in COVID-19. Across the study: Acute and convalescent COVID-19 specimens originated in the United States, Italy and Spain.

This CDR3 is 11 amino acids long. CDR1 and CDR2 from the germline V gene are SGHNT and YENEEA. V was clipped by 8 bases and J by 7 bases; unmatched bases: 3. Original analysis: Nucleated cell counts were estimated from reference gene primer amplification. Here immunoSEQ multiplex PCR was the method, and the copy in TCRdb shows in-frame clones only, minus some. V and J calls and clone size come straight from that table; D and trimming were deduced from the DNA. The profile shows about 52,000 clones, around nine tenths of them singletons. The TCR comes from a man older than 75 with active or convalescent COVID-19. What was sequenced was peripheral blood. V is TRBV11-3 and J is TRBJ1-1; 8 nucleotides line up with TRBD1. CDR3 sequence (DNA): TGTGCCAGCCGAGGGACAGGTGAAGCTTTCTTT. Translation gives CASRGTGEAFF.